These 32 T cell receptor beta chains came from one sample sequenced in a study of T cell responses to AZD1222 COVID-19 vaccine (dated by TCRdb to the early 2020s). Preparation of the library involved the immunoSEQ multiplex PCR assay. The source is immuneACCESS, and TCRdb retained only in-frame sequences with V and J called. Part of the clones is not carried over; for the studies checked, unresolved V genes explain less than half of this, and the remainder is unexplained. A total of over 150,000 clones appear in this sample, around 90% of them only once. The ten largest clones capture approximately 17% of the sample. Interpreted using the paper, the time point label stands for: baseline before first vaccination. Source: peripheral blood, taken on day 0 of AZD1222 vaccination. These receptors all come from an adult in good health.

The chain recombines TRBV28 with TRBJ2-3, with D uncertain. V dropped 7 bases and J dropped 4 bases, with 18 bases sitting between them. The germline gives CDR1 MDHEN, CDR2 SYDVKM. CDR3 length: 15 amino acids. CDR3 coding DNA: TGTGCCAGCAAACACAGAAGAAGAATTCCAGATACGCAGTATTTT. It specifies CASKHRRRIPDTQYF.

The chain carries TRBV15 and TRBJ2-1; 7 nucleotides align to TRBD2. The CDR3 covers 16 residues. Germline V gene lookup returns CDR1 LNHNV and CDR2 YYDKDF (reference sequence). Trimming at V came to 1 base and at J to 3 bases, leaving 6 bases not matched to a gene. CDR3 bases: TGTGCCACCAGCAGAGCCTGGCGGGAGTTCTACAATGAGCAGTTCTTC. Protein product: CATSRAWREFYNEQFF.

The CDR3 reads CASSRDFQLQFF. The CDR3 DNA reads TGTGCCAGCAGTCGGGACTTCCAGTTACAGTTCTTC. The gene calls are TRBV6-2 or TRBV6-3 and TRBJ2-1; a weak D match, TRBD2 (6 bases). From germline, CDR1 is MNHEY and CDR2 SVGEGT. This CDR3 spans 12 amino acids. V lost 5 bases and J lost 13, with 15 bases in between.

This clone was recorded only once. The V and J genes are TRBV12-3 or TRBV12-4 and TRBJ2-1; tentative D call: TRBD2 (6 bases). Trimming removed 8 bases from V and 6 bases from J, with 11 bases in between. The CDR3 has 12 residues. CDR3 loop: CASADGGNEQFF. In nucleotides, the CDR3 is TGTGCCAGCGCCGACGGGGGCAATGAGCAGTTCTTC.

The chain employs TRBV7-9 and TRBJ1-6; TRBD1 might be the D (5 bases). With 2 bases removed from V and 9 bases from J, the gap between germline ends came to 20 bases. The germline CDR1 and CDR2 sequences are SEHNR and FQNEAQ (reference sequence). The CDR3 loop spans 17 amino acids. In nucleotides, the CDR3 is TGTGCCAGCAGCTTATGGGTTGGGACTACGAGAATTTCACCCCTCCACTTT. Amino acids: CASSLWVGTTRISPLHF.

The chain couples TRBV7-8 to TRBJ1-2; D unclear. The germline V gene has CDR1 SGHVS and CDR2 FQNEAQ. This CDR3 region has 18 residues. Trimming took off 0 bases at V and 1 base at J, with 18 bases between the two ends. Written as DNA, the CDR3 is TGTGCCAGCAGCTTAGCGCTGGGCGCACAGCGAGTTAACTATGGCTACACCTTC. Its translation: CASSLALGAQRVNYGYTF.

The chain combines TRBV7-9 with TRBJ1-5; D might be TRBD1 (6 bases). V gave up 1 base and J gave up 4 bases, with 20 bases separating them. Germline V gene data show CDR1 as SEHNR and CDR2 as FQNEAQ (reference sequence). The CDR3 is 18 amino acids. The DNA for the CDR3 is TGTGCCAGCAGCTTAGGGTTCGGGGCTGGGGGCCTAAATCAGCCCCAGCATTTT. This translates into CASSLGFGAGGLNQPQHF. Drawing the rest from reference TRBV7-9 and TRBJ1-5, the complete variable domain is DTGVSQNPRHKITKRGQNVTFRCDPISEHNRLYWYRQTLGQGPEFLTYFQNEAQLEKSRLLSDRFSAERPKGSFSTLEIQRTEQGDSAMYLCASSLGFGAGGLNQPQHFGDGTRLSIL.

The rearrangement uses TRBV12-5 and TRBJ1-5, with unresolved D. CDR1 is LGHNT, CDR2 FRNRAP, per germline. V was clipped by 2 bases and J by 0 bases, with 20 bases between them. The CDR3 is made up of 19 amino acids. DNA of the CDR3: TGTGCTAGTGGTTTGTCCCCGGACGGGGTAGCCTATAGCAATCAGCCCCAGCATTTT. Encoded protein: CASGLSPDGVAYSNQPQHF. The full variable domain, with the rest looked up from reference TRBV12-5 and TRBJ1-5, is DARVTQTPRHKVTEMGQEVTMRCQPILGHNTVFWYRQTMMQGLELLAYFRNRAPLDDSGMPKDRFSAEMPDATLATLKIQPSEPRDSAVYFCASGLSPDGVAYSNQPQHFGDGTRLSIL.

The chain couples TRBV30 to TRBJ1-1, with unresolved D. Germline V gene data show CDR1 as GTSNPN and CDR2 as SVGIG (reference sequence). The CDR3 consists of 9 residues. The V and J ends lost 5 bases and 10 bases respectively, with 8 bases between them. CDR3 in amino acids: CAWAEGAFF. The CDR3 DNA is TGTGCCTGGGCGGAGGGAGCTTTCTTT.

The V call is TRBV3-1 (or the pseudogene TRBV3-2), the J call TRBJ2-2; D is ambiguous. V dropped 4 bases and J dropped 9 bases, with 15 bases sitting between them. Looked up from germline, CDR1 is LGHDT and CDR2 is YNNKEL (reference sequence). The CDR3 loop spans 14 amino acids. The CDR3 nucleotides read TGTGCCAGCAGCCCTACTCACCCCCCCCGGGAGCTGTTTTTT. Amino acid sequence: CASSPTHPPRELFF.

The chain links TRBV2 to TRBJ1-4; D ambiguous. Germline V gene data show CDR1 as SNHLY and CDR2 as FYNNEI. This CDR3 has 13 residues. V dropped 6 bases and J dropped 8 bases, with 13 bases sitting between them. CDR3 sequence reads: CASRLEVREKLFF. DNA for the CDR3: TGTGCCAGCAGATTGGAGGTTAGAGAAAAACTGTTTTTT.

The chain carries TRBV5-1 and TRBJ1-3; D ambiguous. The CDR3 covers 18 residues. The V gene lost 0 bases and the J gene lost 0 bases, with 16 bases spanning the gap. Germline lookup yields CDR1 SGHRS and CDR2 YFSETQ. The CDR3 nucleotides read TGCGCCAGCAGCTTGGGAACAGATAGAAAGGGCTCTGGAAACACCATATATTTT. It translates to CASSLGTDRKGSGNTIYF. Combining the CDR3 with reference TRBV5-1 and TRBJ1-3 gives the whole variable domain KAGVTQTPRYLIKTRGQQVTLSCSPISGHRSVSWYQQTPGQGLQFLFEYFSETQRNKGNFPGRFSGRQFSNSRSEMNVSTLELGDSALYLCASSLGTDRKGSGNTIYFGEGSWLTVV.

This rearrangement joins TRBV9 to TRBJ2-5; TRBD1 matches 10 bases. Germline V CDR1 and CDR2: SGDLS, YYNGEE. V trimming: 0 bases; J trimming: 4 bases; junction bases outside the gene matches: 3. The CDR3 runs 15 residues. Written as DNA, the CDR3 is TGTGCCAGCAGCGTAGGGACAGGGGGAGGAGAGACCCAGTACTTC. As protein: CASSVGTGGGETQYF.

This chain links TRBV7-9 with TRBJ2-1, with TRBD1 matching 9 bases. V was clipped by 4 bases and J by 4 bases; unmatched bases: 8. This CDR3 spans 16 amino acids. CDR1 is SEHNR and CDR2 is FQNEAQ in the germline V gene (reference sequence). In DNA, the CDR3 is TGTGCCAGCAGCTCAACCGGGACAGGGAGGTACAATGAGCAGTTCTTC. Its translation: CASSSTGTGRYNEQFF.

The CDR3 DNA reads as TGCGCCAGCAGTCAATCGCAGGCCCATAGGACCTATGGCTACACCTTC. Translation gives CASSQSQAHRTYGYTF. The chain joins TRBV23-1 to TRBJ1-2; no definite D call. TRBV23-1 is annotated as an ORF whose role is uncertain. Trimming removed 0 bases from V and 4 bases from J, with 15 bases in between. This CDR3 is 16 amino acids long.

This clone was seen a single time. The genes are TRBV25-1 and TRBJ1-5, with TRBD1 as a possible D gene (6 bases). The CDR3 consists of 14 residues. Trimming stripped 8 bases from V and 5 bases from J, with 16 bases between. The germline CDR1 and CDR2 sequences are MGHDK and SYGVNS. The CDR3 region has the DNA TGTGCCAGCCAAGACAGGCGCCATGATCAGCCCCAGCATTTT. Protein product: CASQDRRHDQPQHF.

The genes are TRBV7-9 and TRBJ1-5; perhaps TRBD1 as D (6 bases). The V end was cut by 3 bases, the J end by 4 bases, with 10 bases between. This CDR3 is 14 amino acids long. Germline assignment: CDR1 SEHNR and CDR2 FQNEAQ (reference sequence). The CDR3 protein is CASSFSGQNQPQHF. CDR3 bases: TGTGCCAGCAGCTTCTCTGGACAGAATCAGCCCCAGCATTTT.

The J gene is TRBJ2-7, the V gene TRBV5-1; a weak D match, TRBD2 (6 bases). V dropped 0 bases and J dropped 2 bases, with 12 bases sitting between them. CDR3 length equals 15 residues. Looked up from germline, CDR1 is SGHRS and CDR2 is YFSETQ. The CDR3 loop reads CASSLAPGVAYEQYF. The CDR3 DNA is TGCGCCAGCAGCTTGGCCCCGGGGGTCGCCTACGAGCAGTACTTC. The entire variable domain, with the rest obtained from reference TRBV5-1 and TRBJ2-7, is as follows: KAGVTQTPRYLIKTRGQQVTLSCSPISGHRSVSWYQQTPGQGLQFLFEYFSETQRNKGNFPGRFSGRQFSNSRSEMNVSTLELGDSALYLCASSLAPGVAYEQYFGPGTRLTVT.

This chain connects TRBV27 to TRBJ1-3; D gene uncertain. This CDR3 is 15 amino acids long. The germline gives CDR1 MNHEY, CDR2 SMNVEV (reference sequence). The V end was cut by 5 bases, the J end by 0 bases, with 11 bases between. As DNA, the CDR3 is TGTGCCAGCAGTGCCCGGTTCTTCTCTGGAAACACCATATATTTT. It yields the protein CASSARFFSGNTIYF.

The chain has TRBV9 and TRBJ1-1, with 7 bases matching TRBD1. The CDR3 contains 13 residues. With 3 bases clipped from V and 5 bases from J, the junction kept 4 bases outside the gene matches. Per germline, CDR1 SGDLS and CDR2 YYNGEE. The CDR3 DNA reads TGTGCCAGCAGCGCGACAGGGCGGACTGAAGCTTTCTTT. Translating it yields CASSATGRTEAFF.

This clone appeared once. This chain uses TRBV6-5 with TRBJ2-3; a weak D match, TRBD2 (5 bases). V lost 0 bases and J lost 4, with 14 bases in between. Germline values: CDR1 MNHEY, CDR2 SVGAGI. CDR3 length equals 16 residues. CDR3 nucleotides: TGTGCCAGCAGTTACTCGGGGAGAACCGGAGCAGATACGCAGTATTTT. Translation: CASSYSGRTGADTQYF.

The rearrangement joins TRBV6-4 to TRBJ2-1, with D tentatively TRBD1 (6 bases). Between the trimmed V and J ends, which lost 5 bases and 10 bases, there was a span of 21 bases. CDR3 length equals 15 residues. Germline V gene sequence: CDR1 MRHNA, CDR2 SNTAGT. This CDR3 is CASSQLQGSMREQFF. The CDR3 coding sequence is TGTGCCAGCAGTCAATTACAGGGTTCGATGAGGGAGCAGTTCTTC.

This clone is a singleton in its sample. The chain joins TRBV12-3 or TRBV12-4 to TRBJ2-5; unclear D gene. The CDR3 spans 12 residues. Trimming took 7 bases from V and 1 from J, leaving 7 bases between them. The CDR3 sequence is CASIGTQETQYF. CDR3 nucleotide sequence: TGTGCCAGCATAGGAACCCAAGAGACCCAGTACTTC.

Concerning this clone itself: The junction departs from the called germline gene at one end, perhaps through a read error. V is TRBV30 and J is TRBJ2-1; 11 bases agree with TRBD2. This CDR3 comprises 14 residues. Germline values: CDR1 GTSNPN, CDR2 SVGIG (reference sequence). Here the CDR3 reads CARRASGGYNEQFF. CDR3 in DNA: TGTGCCAGGAGGGCTAGCGGGGGGTACAATGAGCAGTTCTTC. The variable domain in full, with the rest retrieved from reference TRBV30 and TRBJ2-1, is SQTIHQWPATLVQPVGSPLSLECTVEGTSNPNLYWYRQAAGRGLQLLFYSVGIGQISSEVPQNLSASRPQDRQFILSSKKLLLSDSGFYLCARRASGGYNEQFFGPGTRLTVL.

The chain recombines TRBV27 with TRBJ1-2; D is perhaps TRBD1 (6 bases). Trimming removed 1 base from V and 8 bases from J, with 20 bases in between. CDR3 length: 16 amino acids. Germline loops: CDR1 MNHEY, CDR2 SMNVEV (reference sequence). CDR3 sequence: CASSLWAPRGEAGYTF. CDR3 bases: TGTGCCAGCAGTTTATGGGCCCCCAGGGGAGAGGCGGGCTACACCTTC.

As to this clone: One junction end disagrees with the germline gene, perhaps due to a read error. V gene TRBV30 combines with J gene TRBJ2-1, with D possibly TRBD2 on 5 matching bases. This CDR3 comprises 13 residues. The germline CDR1 and CDR2 sequences are GTSNPN and SVGIG (reference sequence). CDR3 in DNA: TGTGCGTGGAAGCCTAGCTTCTACAATGAGCAGTTCTTC. Its protein product is CAWKPSFYNEQFF.

The DNA of the CDR3 is TGCAGCGTTGAAGATCAAGCCCGTTACGAGCAGTACTTC. It is translated as CSVEDQARYEQYF. This chain links TRBV29-1 with TRBJ2-7; D is unresolved. The CDR3 totals 13 residues. The V end was cut by 0 bases, the J end by 4 bases, with 10 bases between. Per germline, CDR1 SQVTM and CDR2 ANQGSEA.

This chain uses TRBV7-2 with TRBJ2-1; 9 bases match TRBD1. Trimming cost V 4 bases and J 10 bases; bases outside gene matches: 14. CDR1 SGHTA and CDR2 FQGNSA come from the germline V gene. This CDR3 spans 16 amino acids. CDR3 residues: CASSSGGGQGLGEQFF. The CDR3 DNA is TGTGCCAGCAGCTCAGGAGGGGGACAGGGATTAGGCGAGCAGTTCTTC.

This chain joins TRBV2 and TRBJ1-2; tentative D call: TRBD1 (5 bases). Germline values: CDR1 SNHLY, CDR2 FYNNEI. The V gene lost 8 bases and the J gene lost 0 bases, with 10 bases spanning the gap. The CDR3 is 13 residues long. The CDR3 sequence is CASSTGPNYGYTF. The CDR3 coding sequence is TGTGCCAGCTCTACAGGCCCTAACTATGGCTACACCTTC.

The CDR3 spells CASSVGVGGGTDTQYF. In DNA, the CDR3 is TGTGCCAGCAGCGTAGGGGTCGGCGGGGGCACAGATACGCAGTATTTT. V and J are TRBV9 and TRBJ2-3; tentatively, D is TRBD2 (6 bases). V lost 0 bases to trimming and J lost 1 base, with 12 bases between them. In germline, CDR1 is SGDLS, CDR2 YYNGEE. The CDR3 totals 16 residues.

This chain joins TRBV27 and TRBJ2-1, with D possibly TRBD2 on 5 matching bases. This CDR3 region has 15 residues. In germline, CDR1 is MNHEY, CDR2 SMNVEV (reference sequence). The V end lost 5 bases, the J end lost 6 bases, and 17 bases lay between the germline ends. The DNA of the CDR3 is TGTGCCAGCAGTACCGGGGATAGGGAACGCAATGAGCAGTTCTTC. This translates into CASSTGDRERNEQFF.

The rearrangement joins TRBV18 to TRBJ2-1; TRBD2 matches at 8 bases. CDR1 KGHSH and CDR2 LQKENI come from the germline V gene. This CDR3 has 15 amino acids. V was pared by 5 bases and J by 3 bases, with 6 bases of the junction left unmatched. Here the CDR3 DNA reads TGTGCCAGCTCAGATTCCGGGACTAGCTACAATGAGCAGTTCTTC. Encoded protein: CASSDSGTSYNEQFF.